This is a list of T cell receptor beta chains from one sample in a study of PD-L1 blockade in urothelial cancer. The data were produced by immunoSEQ multiplex PCR, yet TCRdb's version contains in-frame clones alone and is incomplete. The data show about 23,000 clones, with about 90% seen just once and about 11% held by the top ten. The specimen comprised PBMCs, sampled around atezolizumab (anti-PD-L1) treatment. These receptors were collected from an older woman with urothelial cancer. CDR3s include the opening cysteine and the closing phenylalanine or tryptophan. D genes are given only for firm matches. Some rows mark clone size as missing; the rest say once, few, many or name a class of expanded clone.

cdr3_nt: TGTGCCAGCAGCTTTCGCAGGGAGGACCCTGAAGCTTTCTTT
cdr3_aa: CASSFRREDPEAFF
v_call: TRBV5-6
d_call: -
j_call: TRBJ1-1
clone_size: few

cdr3_nt: TGTGCCACCAGCAGGAATGCGGCCGGAAACACCATATATTTT
cdr3_aa: CATSRNAAGNTIYF
v_call: TRBV15
d_call: -
j_call: TRBJ1-3
clone_size: -

cdr3_nt: TGTGCCAGCAGCGACCGGGACTCCCAGGAAGGTCTCGGCGGGGATGAAAAACTGTTTTTT
cdr3_aa: CASSDRDSQEGLGGDEKLFF
v_call: TRBV9
d_call: -
j_call: TRBJ1-4
clone_size: -

cdr3_nt: TGCGCCAGCAGCGGCTCCGGACAGGGGGGCACTGAAGCTTTCTTT
cdr3_aa: CASSGSGQGGTEAFF
v_call: TRBV5-1
d_call: TRBD1
j_call: TRBJ1-1
clone_size: -

cdr3_nt: TGCGCCAGCAGCCAAGATAGGACAGGCTCCTACGAGCAGTACTTC
cdr3_aa: CASSQDRTGSYEQYF
v_call: TRBV4-3
d_call: TRBD1
j_call: TRBJ2-7
clone_size: -

cdr3_nt: TGTGCCAGCAGCGGTCGACTAGCTGATAGCGACGAGCAGTACTTC
cdr3_aa: CASSGRLADSDEQYF
v_call: TRBV9
d_call: TRBD2
j_call: TRBJ2-7
clone_size: -

cdr3_nt: TGTGCCAGCAGTGGTATCGGCTACGAGCAGTACTTC
cdr3_aa: CASSGIGYEQYF
v_call: TRBV6-1
d_call: -
j_call: TRBJ2-7
clone_size: -

cdr3_nt: TGTGCCAGCAGGAGGGACAGGGGTCAAGGAGCTTTCTTT
cdr3_aa: CASRRDRGQGAFF
v_call: TRBV6-1
d_call: TRBD1
j_call: TRBJ1-1
clone_size: -

cdr3_nt: TGTGCCAGCGGCCAGGGGCCTGGAAACACCATATATTTT
cdr3_aa: CASGQGPGNTIYF
v_call: TRBV27
d_call: -
j_call: TRBJ1-3
clone_size: -

cdr3_nt: TGCGCCAGCAGCAGATCGACAGGGAATGTCTACGAGCAGTACTTC
cdr3_aa: CASSRSTGNVYEQYF
v_call: TRBV5-1
d_call: TRBD1
j_call: TRBJ2-7
clone_size: -

cdr3_nt: TGTGCCAGCAGCTTGGTTGGGGGCGAGGAATACACCTTC
cdr3_aa: CASSLVGGEEYTF
v_call: TRBV5-4
d_call: -
j_call: TRBJ1-2
clone_size: -

cdr3_nt: TGCGCCAGCAGACTTGATATTGGGCCGAGCTCCTACAATGAGCAGTTCTTC
cdr3_aa: CASRLDIGPSSYNEQFF
v_call: TRBV5-1
d_call: -
j_call: TRBJ2-1
clone_size: -

cdr3_nt: TGCGCCAGCAGCCGACAGGGGGTAAGACCTACAAAGGGTTACAATGAGCAGTTCTTC
cdr3_aa: CASSRQGVRPTKGYNEQFF
v_call: TRBV10-2
d_call: TRBD1
j_call: TRBJ2-1
clone_size: -

cdr3_nt: TGCGCCAGCAGCTTGGTTGCAGGAGGTGAAAAACTGTTTTTT
cdr3_aa: CASSLVAGGEKLFF
v_call: TRBV5-1
d_call: -
j_call: TRBJ1-4
clone_size: -

cdr3_nt: TGTGCCAGCAGTTTAGCCAGCTCTGGAAACACCATATATTTT
cdr3_aa: CASSLASSGNTIYF
v_call: TRBV28
d_call: -
j_call: TRBJ1-3
clone_size: -

cdr3_nt: TGTGCCAGCAGTGCGGAGACAGGGGGGTTTTACGAGCAGTACTTC
cdr3_aa: CASSAETGGFYEQYF
v_call: TRBV27
d_call: TRBD1
j_call: TRBJ2-7
clone_size: -

cdr3_nt: TGTGCCAGCAAATACGACAGGGGCGGAGAGACCCAGTACTTC
cdr3_aa: CASKYDRGGETQYF
v_call: TRBV27
d_call: TRBD1
j_call: TRBJ2-5
clone_size: -

cdr3_nt: TGTGCCAGCAGCTTCGGCGGGACTGCCTACGAGCAGTACTTC
cdr3_aa: CASSFGGTAYEQYF
v_call: TRBV13
d_call: -
j_call: TRBJ2-7
clone_size: -

cdr3_nt: TGTGCCACCAAGACAGGGCCCGGCGGCTATGGCTACACCTTC
cdr3_aa: CATKTGPGGYGYTF
v_call: TRBV10-3
d_call: TRBD1
j_call: TRBJ1-2
clone_size: -

cdr3_nt: TGCGCCAGCAGCAAACAGGGGGTCGGGGACACTGAAGCTTTCTTT
cdr3_aa: CASSKQGVGDTEAFF
v_call: TRBV10-2
d_call: TRBD1
j_call: TRBJ1-1
clone_size: -

cdr3_nt: TGTGCCAGCAGCTTAGACGGACGGGGAAGCTCCTATAATTCACCCCTCCACTTT
cdr3_aa: CASSLDGRGSSYNSPLHF
v_call: TRBV11-2
d_call: -
j_call: TRBJ1-6
clone_size: -

cdr3_nt: TGTGCCAGCAGCCCCCTCGCGGGAGTAGACGGGGAGCTGTTTTTT
cdr3_aa: CASSPLAGVDGELFF
v_call: TRBV7-9
d_call: TRBD2
j_call: TRBJ2-2
clone_size: -

cdr3_nt: TGCGCCAGCAGCCAAGAAAGACAGTCCTACGAGCAGTACTTC
cdr3_aa: CASSQERQSYEQYF
v_call: TRBV4-1
d_call: -
j_call: TRBJ2-7
clone_size: -

cdr3_nt: TGTGCCAGCAGCCCCGGACAGGAAGAGACCCAGTACTTC
cdr3_aa: CASSPGQEETQYF
v_call: TRBV7-6
d_call: TRBD1
j_call: TRBJ2-5
clone_size: -

cdr3_nt: TGTGCCATCAGCCCCGGGACAGGGAGAGGAAACACTGAAGCTTTCTTT
cdr3_aa: CAISPGTGRGNTEAFF
v_call: TRBV10-3
d_call: TRBD1
j_call: TRBJ1-1
clone_size: -

cdr3_nt: TGCGCCAGCAGCCAAGACTTGATCGGCGAGCAGTACTTC
cdr3_aa: CASSQDLIGEQYF
v_call: TRBV4-3
d_call: -
j_call: TRBJ2-7
clone_size: -

cdr3_nt: TGTGCCAGCAGCTTAGAGACTGGTACGCAGTATTTT
cdr3_aa: CASSLETGTQYF
v_call: TRBV7-9
d_call: -
j_call: TRBJ2-3
clone_size: -

cdr3_nt: TGCGCCAGCAGTTTGGGACAGGTAATCTCTGGGGCCAACGTCCTGACTTTC
cdr3_aa: CASSLGQVISGANVLTF
v_call: TRBV5-1
d_call: TRBD1
j_call: TRBJ2-6
clone_size: once

cdr3_nt: TGTGCCAGCAGCTTAGCGGGGGGGCGCGCCCGTTCCGAGCAGTACTTC
cdr3_aa: CASSLAGGRARSEQYF
v_call: TRBV7-2
d_call: -
j_call: TRBJ2-7
clone_size: -

cdr3_nt: TGTGCCAGCAGTGTCGAGCGACTGGCAGATACGCAGTATTTT
cdr3_aa: CASSVERLADTQYF
v_call: TRBV2
d_call: -
j_call: TRBJ2-3
clone_size: once

cdr3_nt: TGTGCCAGTAGTGGGGCCGGGACAATCGTCTACAATGAGCAGTTCTTC
cdr3_aa: CASSGAGTIVYNEQFF
v_call: TRBV19
d_call: -
j_call: TRBJ2-1
clone_size: -

cdr3_nt: TGTGCCAGCAGCACACGGACTAGCATAGCCAACTCCCCCAATGAGCAGTTCTTC
cdr3_aa: CASSTRTSIANSPNEQFF
v_call: TRBV13
d_call: TRBD2
j_call: TRBJ2-1
clone_size: -

cdr3_nt: TGCGCCAGCAGCTTGGAGCGGGGGATCGACACAGATACGCAGTATTTT
cdr3_aa: CASSLERGIDTDTQYF
v_call: TRBV5-1
d_call: TRBD2
j_call: TRBJ2-3
clone_size: -

cdr3_nt: TGTGGCAGGACTCCTAGCGGCGCGAACACCGGGGAGCTGTTTTTT
cdr3_aa: CGRTPSGANTGELFF
v_call: TRBV7-9
d_call: TRBD2
j_call: TRBJ2-2
clone_size: -

cdr3_nt: TGCGCCAGCAGCCAACCAGGGGAAGAGAATGGCTACACCTTC
cdr3_aa: CASSQPGEENGYTF
v_call: TRBV5-1
d_call: -
j_call: TRBJ1-2
clone_size: -

cdr3_nt: TGTGCCAGCAGCGGCACAGGGGATCCCTCCTACGAGCAGTACTTC
cdr3_aa: CASSGTGDPSYEQYF
v_call: TRBV13
d_call: TRBD1
j_call: TRBJ2-7
clone_size: -

cdr3_nt: TGTGCCAGCAGCTTAGCCGGCGGCGGGGGCAAGGGCCGTTATGGCTACACCTTC
cdr3_aa: CASSLAGGGGKGRYGYTF
v_call: TRBV11-2
d_call: -
j_call: TRBJ1-2
clone_size: -

cdr3_nt: TGCGCCAGCAGCCAACCCTGGTCGGGAGGGCCGGATACGCAGTATTTT
cdr3_aa: CASSQPWSGGPDTQYF
v_call: TRBV4-1
d_call: TRBD2
j_call: TRBJ2-3
clone_size: -

cdr3_nt: TGTGCCAGCAGCCCCGAGGGTGTCCTAGTCTCTGGGGCCAACGTCCTGACTTTC
cdr3_aa: CASSPEGVLVSGANVLTF
v_call: TRBV7-9
d_call: -
j_call: TRBJ2-6
clone_size: -

cdr3_nt: TGTGCCAGCAGACCGGGACTATTAGGAGAGCAGTACTTC
cdr3_aa: CASRPGLLGEQYF
v_call: TRBV2
d_call: TRBD2
j_call: TRBJ2-7
clone_size: few

cdr3_nt: TGTGCCAGCAGCGTGAGGTTAGCGGGCGACTACAATGAGCAGTTCTTC
cdr3_aa: CASSVRLAGDYNEQFF
v_call: TRBV9
d_call: TRBD2
j_call: TRBJ2-1
clone_size: -

cdr3_nt: TGTGCCAGCTCACCGTCAGGACAGCTCTATGGCTACACCTTC
cdr3_aa: CASSPSGQLYGYTF
v_call: TRBV18
d_call: -
j_call: TRBJ1-2
clone_size: -

cdr3_nt: TGTGCCAGTAGTATAACGGGGGTATATTCCGGGGAGCTGTTTTTT
cdr3_aa: CASSITGVYSGELFF
v_call: TRBV19
d_call: -
j_call: TRBJ2-2
clone_size: once

cdr3_nt: TGTGCCACCAGCAGAGATAGGCGGGAGGTCACCGGGGAGCTGTTTTTT
cdr3_aa: CATSRDRREVTGELFF
v_call: TRBV15
d_call: TRBD2
j_call: TRBJ2-2
clone_size: -

cdr3_nt: TGTGCCAGAAGCCCAGTCCGACCCGCGGCCAATGAGCAGTTCTTC
cdr3_aa: CARSPVRPAANEQFF
v_call: TRBV7-5
d_call: -
j_call: TRBJ2-1
clone_size: -

cdr3_nt: TGTGCCAGCAGCCCACGGACAGCTAACTATGGCTACACCTTC
cdr3_aa: CASSPRTANYGYTF
v_call: TRBV13
d_call: -
j_call: TRBJ1-2
clone_size: -

cdr3_nt: TGTGCCAGCAGTTCCGTGACTAGCGGATTCACAGATACGCAGTATTTT
cdr3_aa: CASSSVTSGFTDTQYF
v_call: TRBV27
d_call: TRBD2
j_call: TRBJ2-3
clone_size: -

cdr3_nt: TGTGCCAGCAGGGGGGATTGGGGACAGGGCTACGAGCAGTACTTC
cdr3_aa: CASRGDWGQGYEQYF
v_call: TRBV2
d_call: TRBD1
j_call: TRBJ2-7
clone_size: -

cdr3_nt: TGTGCCAGCATGGCCGAACAGGGGGCGGTGCAGTACTTC
cdr3_aa: CASMAEQGAVQYF
v_call: TRBV2
d_call: TRBD1
j_call: TRBJ2-7
clone_size: -

cdr3_nt: TGTGCCAGCTTTCGGGGAGCACAAGAGACCCAGTACTTC
cdr3_aa: CASFRGAQETQYF
v_call: TRBV28
d_call: -
j_call: TRBJ2-5
clone_size: -

cdr3_nt: TGCGCCAGCAGCTTGCACCAGAACTATGGCTACACCTTC
cdr3_aa: CASSLHQNYGYTF
v_call: TRBV5-1
d_call: -
j_call: TRBJ1-2
clone_size: -

cdr3_nt: TGTGCCAGCAGTTGGGACAGGGGCAGGAGCTATGGCTACACCTTC
cdr3_aa: CASSWDRGRSYGYTF
v_call: TRBV6-6
d_call: TRBD1
j_call: TRBJ1-2
clone_size: -